These 7 T cell receptor beta chains were all obtained from the same sample, sequenced in a study of T cells in Graves' hyperthyroidism and ophthalmopathy. The source material, RNA transcripts, was used to amplify TCR beta CDR3 regions. During a first-round RT-PCR of the TCR CDR3, the HTBI primer set was used. TCRdb re-called the multiplex PCR reads through MiXCR, storing one row per CDR3 protein. The sample holds some 770,000 distinct CDR3 sequences, about a sixth seen once. The sequenced material came from blood. These receptors were taken from a man aged 18 to 29 with Graves' hyperthyroidism.

A remark on this clonotype: Germline is not matched at one junction end, which may reflect a read error. The chain carries TRBV7-9 and TRBJ2-5; 7 bases fit TRBD1. This CDR3 is built from 14 residues. Germline CDR1 is SEHNR and CDR2 is FQNEAQ (reference sequence). The CDR3 loop reads CANSYSDWTGLSHF. CDR3 bases: TGTGCCAACAGTTACTCCGATTGGACAGGCCTTTCACACTTC.

This clonotype has at least ten counts. The chain joins TRBV7-2 to TRBJ2-1, with 10 bases matching TRBD2. The length of the CDR3 is 19 residues. The V segment lost 2 bases and the J segment 0 bases; nucleotides outside the gene matches: 10. The germline CDR1 and CDR2 sequences are SGHTA and FQGNSA. The CDR3, as DNA: TGTGCCAGCAGCTTAAGGCTAGCGGGAGCGTCGAGCTCCTACAATGAGCAGTTCTTC. Translating it yields CASSLRLAGASSSYNEQFF.

This clonotype was counted between two and nine times. The CDR3: CSAGLYSYEQYF. The CDR3 DNA reads TGCAGTGCTGGATTATACTCCTACGAGCAGTACTTC. This chain joins TRBV20-1 and TRBJ2-7; D is unresolved. The CDR3 sequence is 12 residues long. CDR1 DFQATT and CDR2 SNEGSKA come from the germline V gene (reference sequence). Trimming left V 5 bases short and J 0 bases short, with 8 bases between.

On this clonotype itself: A single base separates this from a much larger clone, so it may be a read error. The rearrangement links TRBV7-3 to TRBJ2-5; D unresolved. The germline V gene encodes CDR1 SGHTA and CDR2 FQGTGA. The CDR3 totals 13 residues. CDR3 loop: CASSSEYQETLYF. The CDR3 DNA reads as TGTGCCAGCAGCTCTGAGTACCAAGAGACCCTGTACTTC.

In its sample, this clonotype was seen many times. This chain links TRBV20-1 with TRBJ2-5; a weak D match, TRBD1 (5 bases). CDR3 length: 14 amino acids. Trimming removed 3 bases at V and 3 bases at J, with 14 bases between. The V gene's germline CDR1 is DFQATT and CDR2 SNEGSKA (reference sequence). In nucleotides, the CDR3 is TGCAGTGCTAGCTTGCTAACAGGAGAAGAGACCCAGTACTTC. Its protein is CSASLLTGEETQYF.

There are many counts of this clonotype. J is TRBJ2-7 and V is TRBV6-6; 7 positions agree with TRBD1. CDR3 length: 14 residues. The V gene end was trimmed by 2 bases and the J gene end by 5 bases; junction bases not matched to a gene: 6. Germline V gene sequence: CDR1 MNHNY, CDR2 SVGAGI (reference sequence). The CDR3 DNA reads TGTGCCAGCAGTTACCAGGGGGATTTCGACGAGCAGTACTTC. It is translated as CASSYQGDFDEQYF.

The chain carries TRBV10-3 and TRBJ1-5, with 9 bases identical to TRBD1. V dropped 7 bases and J dropped 4; count of bases not matched to a gene: 2. This CDR3 has 13 amino acids. The germline V gene encodes CDR1 ENHRY and CDR2 SYGVKD. This chain's CDR3 is CAIKQGANQPQHF. Here the CDR3 DNA reads TGTGCCATCAAACAGGGGGCTAATCAGCCCCAGCATTTT.